This T cell receptor beta chain appears in the sequencing data of a study of cytomegalovirus exposure and HLA in healthy donors. About the research overall: An analysis done earlier identified 100 million to 140 million unique TCR beta sequences from 200 million or so T cells.

Trimming removed 0 bases from V and 8 bases from J, with 7 bases in between. CDR3 length equals 12 residues. CDR1 WNHNN and CDR2 SYGVQD come from the germline V gene (reference sequence). PCR was performed using 60 Vbeta and 13 Jbeta primers. Produced via immunoSEQ multiplex PCR; TCRdb's table is partial and in-frame only. This table has over 75,000 clones, approximately 80% appearing once. The chain links TRBV10-1 to TRBJ1-1; D not resolved. This TCR derives from a man between 25 and 39 years old in good health and CMV-seropositive. The sample was PBMCs. CDR3 nucleotides: TGCGCCAGCAGTGAGTCCGGCGGGGAAGCTTTCTTT. It specifies CASSESGGEAFF.